This T cell receptor (beta chain) was sequenced in a study of CD8 T cells in Susac syndrome. The CDR3 sequence is 13 residues long. Trimming left V 8 bases short and J 6 bases short, with 15 bases between. Germline assignment: CDR1 MNHNS and CDR2 SASEGT. An amount of RNA that ranged from roughly 0.45 to 1 ug was reverse transcribed with random hexamers. Amplification of TCR beta CDR3 by immunoSEQ multiplex PCR spanned 54 Vbeta and 13 Jbeta. MiXCR, applied by TCRdb to the immunoSEQ multiplex PCR reads, yields one record per CDR3 protein. The repertoire consists of under 550,000 distinct CDR3 sequences, with around 85% occurring once and the leading ten covering about 0.12%. Bulk CD8+ and CD4+ cells came from magnetic negative isolation; CD8+ TEMRA by FACS.

The specimen was CD8+ T cells from PBMCs. This chain uses TRBV6-1 with TRBJ2-3; D call uncertain. This TCR derives from a human donor with multiple sclerosis. The CDR3 spells CASGQVLTDTQYF. For the CDR3, the DNA is TGTGCCAGCGGGCAGGTATTAACCGATACGCAGTATTTT.